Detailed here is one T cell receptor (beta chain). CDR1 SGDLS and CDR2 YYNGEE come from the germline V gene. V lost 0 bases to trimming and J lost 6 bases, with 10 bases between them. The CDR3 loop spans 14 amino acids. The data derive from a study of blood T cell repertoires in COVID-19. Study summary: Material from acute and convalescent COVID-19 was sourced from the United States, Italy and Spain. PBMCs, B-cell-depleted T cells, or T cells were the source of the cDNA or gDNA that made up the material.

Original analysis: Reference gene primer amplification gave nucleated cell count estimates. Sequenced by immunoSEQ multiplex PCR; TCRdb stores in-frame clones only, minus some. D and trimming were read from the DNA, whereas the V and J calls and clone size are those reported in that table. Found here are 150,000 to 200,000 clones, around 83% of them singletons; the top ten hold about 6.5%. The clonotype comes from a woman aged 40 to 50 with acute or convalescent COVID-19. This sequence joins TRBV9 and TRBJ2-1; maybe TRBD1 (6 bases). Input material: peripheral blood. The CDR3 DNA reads TGTGCCAGCAGCGTAGCAGGGGAGAGCAATGAGCAGTTCTTC. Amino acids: CASSVAGESNEQFF.